A selection of T cell receptor beta chains follows, all from one sample in a study of T cell changes during pregnancy in multiple sclerosis. Sequencing used immunoSEQ multiplex PCR; TCRdb keeps in-frame clones, though not all of them. The table lists around 100,000 clones, about 92% of them singletons, with approximately 1.2% in the top ten. Sequenced material: peripheral blood, taken in the second trimester of pregnancy. These receptors were obtained from a female donor with multiple sclerosis, enrolled in a pregnancy study. CDR3s include the opening cysteine and the closing phenylalanine or tryptophan. The order of the fields is clone size, V gene, J gene, D gene, CDR3 protein, CDR3 DNA. A D gene is named only where the DNA matches it firmly. Only part of the rows carry a size: once, few, many, or a class if the clone is expanded.

clone size: .; V gene: TRBV6-5; J gene: TRBJ2-7; D gene: TRBD1; CDR3 protein: CASSRTGSYEQYF; CDR3 DNA: TGTGCCAGCAGTCGGACAGGCTCCTACGAGCAGTACTTC
clone size: .; V gene: TRBV5-4; J gene: TRBJ1-1; D gene: .; CDR3 protein: CAPSSGGVGEAFF; CDR3 DNA: TGTGCCCCGTCGTCGGGGGGGGTTGGTGAAGCTTTCTTT
clone size: once; V gene: TRBV12-2; J gene: TRBJ2-1; D gene: .; CDR3 protein: CASRSSGRLPIEQFF; CDR3 DNA: TGTGCAAGTCGCTCTAGCGGGAGGCTCCCAATTGAGCAGTTCTTC
clone size: .; V gene: TRBV4-1; J gene: TRBJ2-7; D gene: .; CDR3 protein: CASSQGDMGFILGGGGEQYF; CDR3 DNA: TGCGCCAGCAGCCAAGGGGATATGGGGTTCATTTTGGGTGGCGGAGGCGAGCAGTACTTC
clone size: .; V gene: TRBV28; J gene: TRBJ2-7; D gene: TRBD1; CDR3 protein: CASTFGYRGSYEQYF; CDR3 DNA: TGTGCCAGCACCTTTGGGTACAGGGGGTCCTACGAGCAGTACTTC
clone size: .; V gene: TRBV29-1; J gene: TRBJ2-1; D gene: TRBD2; CDR3 protein: CSVSVAGVQWNEQFF; CDR3 DNA: TGCAGCGTTAGCGTAGCGGGAGTACAATGGAATGAGCAGTTCTTC
clone size: once; V gene: TRBV27; J gene: TRBJ2-1; D gene: .; CDR3 protein: CASSHPPRRPEYNEQFF; CDR3 DNA: TGTGCCAGCAGCCACCCTCCTAGGAGACCCGAGTACAATGAGCAGTTCTTC
clone size: few; V gene: TRBV6-1; J gene: TRBJ1-1; D gene: .; CDR3 protein: CASSEYGQMNTEAFF; CDR3 DNA: TGTGCCAGCAGTGAATATGGACAGATGAACACTGAAGCTTTCTTT
clone size: once; V gene: TRBV7-9; J gene: TRBJ1-2; D gene: .; CDR3 protein: CASSQQGYGYTF; CDR3 DNA: TGTGCCAGCAGTCAACAGGGCTATGGCTACACCTTC
clone size: few; V gene: TRBV18; J gene: TRBJ1-1; D gene: .; CDR3 protein: CASSPQRVMNTEAFF; CDR3 DNA: TGTGCCAGCTCACCTCAACGGGTCATGAACACTGAAGCTTTCTTT
clone size: .; V gene: TRBV6-1; J gene: TRBJ2-3; D gene: .; CDR3 protein: CASSATLADTQYF; CDR3 DNA: TGTGCCAGCAGTGCCACCTTAGCAGATACGCAGTATTTT
clone size: .; V gene: TRBV7-8; J gene: TRBJ2-3; D gene: TRBD1; CDR3 protein: CASSPGQGEDTQYF; CDR3 DNA: TGTGCCAGCAGCCCCGGACAGGGGGAAGATACGCAGTATTTT
clone size: .; V gene: TRBV7-8; J gene: TRBJ1-5; D gene: TRBD1; CDR3 protein: CASSPRQGSQPQHF; CDR3 DNA: TGTGCCAGCAGCCCAAGACAGGGAAGCCAGCCCCAGCATTTT
clone size: .; V gene: TRBV4-1; J gene: TRBJ1-1; D gene: TRBD1; CDR3 protein: CASSPLNRGAEAFF; CDR3 DNA: TGCGCCAGCAGCCCCCTAAACAGGGGAGCTGAAGCTTTCTTT
clone size: .; V gene: TRBV18; J gene: TRBJ2-5; D gene: .; CDR3 protein: CASSPGLAPQETQYF; CDR3 DNA: TGTGCCAGCTCACCGGGTCTAGCGCCGCAAGAGACCCAGTACTTC
clone size: .; V gene: TRBV6-4; J gene: TRBJ1-5; D gene: TRBD1; CDR3 protein: CASSPTGGGGQPQHF; CDR3 DNA: TGTGCCAGCAGTCCAACAGGGGGCGGAGGTCAGCCCCAGCATTTT
clone size: .; V gene: TRBV11-1; J gene: TRBJ2-1; D gene: .; CDR3 protein: CASSLARAPRGNEQFF; CDR3 DNA: TGTGCCAGCAGCTTAGCTCGCGCTCCTCGGGGGAATGAGCAGTTCTTC
clone size: .; V gene: TRBV7-9; J gene: TRBJ1-2; D gene: .; CDR3 protein: CASSLGQSYGYTF; CDR3 DNA: TGTGCCAGCAGCCTCGGACAGAGCTATGGCTACACCTTC
clone size: .; V gene: TRBV9; J gene: TRBJ2-2; D gene: TRBD2; CDR3 protein: CASSGPLAGVSRELFF; CDR3 DNA: TGTGCCAGCAGCGGACCCCTAGCGGGAGTTTCCCGGGAGCTGTTTTTT
clone size: .; V gene: TRBV18; J gene: TRBJ1-4; D gene: .; CDR3 protein: CASSGATAATNEKLFF; CDR3 DNA: TGTGCCAGCTCAGGTGCAACAGCCGCAACTAATGAAAAACTGTTTTTT
clone size: .; V gene: TRBV27; J gene: TRBJ1-1; D gene: .; CDR3 protein: CASSYRAGPSIFLIGEAFF; CDR3 DNA: TGTGCCAGCAGTTACCGAGCAGGGCCGTCGATTTTTTTGATAGGTGAAGCTTTCTTT
clone size: .; V gene: TRBV11-2; J gene: TRBJ1-1; D gene: .; CDR3 protein: CASSLGEGVNTEAFF; CDR3 DNA: TGTGCCAGCAGCTTAGGGGAGGGGGTGAACACTGAAGCTTTCTTT
clone size: .; V gene: TRBV9; J gene: TRBJ2-1; D gene: TRBD1; CDR3 protein: CASSPQGAKVNEQFF; CDR3 DNA: TGTGCCAGCAGCCCACAGGGGGCGAAAGTCAATGAGCAGTTCTTC
clone size: .; V gene: TRBV6-1; J gene: TRBJ1-5; D gene: .; CDR3 protein: CASSAGTNNQPQHF; CDR3 DNA: TGTGCCAGCAGCGCGGGGACTAACAATCAGCCCCAGCATTTT